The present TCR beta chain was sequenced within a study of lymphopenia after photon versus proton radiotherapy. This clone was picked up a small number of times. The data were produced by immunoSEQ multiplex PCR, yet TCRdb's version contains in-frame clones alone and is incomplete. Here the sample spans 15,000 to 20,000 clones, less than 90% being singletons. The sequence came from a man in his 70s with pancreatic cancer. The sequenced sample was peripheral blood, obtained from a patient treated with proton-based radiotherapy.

Written as DNA, the CDR3 is TGTGCCAGCAGCTTTCCAGGGGGCGTGTTAACTGAAGCTTTCTTT. Translating it yields CASSFPGGVLTEAFF. V is TRBV5-6 and J is TRBJ1-1; 8 bases align to TRBD1. Per the germline V gene, CDR1 is SGHDT and CDR2 is YYEEEE. After removal of 2 bases from V and 5 bases from J, the junction contained 8 bases not matched to a gene. The CDR3 contains 15 residues.